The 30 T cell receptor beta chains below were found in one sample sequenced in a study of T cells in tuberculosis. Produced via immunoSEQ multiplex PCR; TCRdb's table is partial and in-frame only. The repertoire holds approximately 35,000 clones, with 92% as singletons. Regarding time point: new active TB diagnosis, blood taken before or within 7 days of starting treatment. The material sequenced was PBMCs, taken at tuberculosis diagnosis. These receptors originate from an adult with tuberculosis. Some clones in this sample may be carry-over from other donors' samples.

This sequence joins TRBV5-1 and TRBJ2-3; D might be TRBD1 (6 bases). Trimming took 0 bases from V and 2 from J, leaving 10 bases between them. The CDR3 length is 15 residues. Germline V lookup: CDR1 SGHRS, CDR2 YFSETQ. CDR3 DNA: TGCGCCAGCAGCTTGGTTCAGGGGAACACAGATACGCAGTATTTT. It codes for CASSLVQGNTDTQYF.

CDR3 amino acids: CASSPQGPAGELFF. CDR3 nucleotide sequence: TGTGCCAGCAGCCCACAGGGTCCAGCCGGGGAGCTGTTTTTT. This chain links TRBV7-2 with TRBJ2-2; maybe TRBD1 (6 bases). Trimming removed 5 bases at V and 6 bases at J, with 13 bases between. The CDR3 length is 14 residues. In germline, CDR1 is SGHTA, CDR2 FQGNSA. Full variable domain (rest looked up from reference TRBV7-2 and TRBJ2-2): GAGVSQSPSNKVTEKGKDVELRCDPISGHTALYWYRQSLGQGLEFLIYFQGNSAPDKSGLPSDRFSAERTGGSVSTLTIQRTQQEDSAVYLCASSPQGPAGELFFGEGSRLTVL.

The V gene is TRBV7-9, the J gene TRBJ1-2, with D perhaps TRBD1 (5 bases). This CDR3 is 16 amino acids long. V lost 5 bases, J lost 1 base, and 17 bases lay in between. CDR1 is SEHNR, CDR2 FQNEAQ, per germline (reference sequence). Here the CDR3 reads CASSLRNGADNYGYTF. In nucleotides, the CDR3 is TGTGCCAGCAGCCTCCGAAATGGGGCAGATAACTATGGCTACACCTTC.

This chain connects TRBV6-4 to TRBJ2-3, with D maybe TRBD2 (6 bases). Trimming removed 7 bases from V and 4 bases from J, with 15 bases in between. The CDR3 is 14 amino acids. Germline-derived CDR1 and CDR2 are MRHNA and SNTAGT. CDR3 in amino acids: CASKPSVISDTQYF. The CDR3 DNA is TGTGCCAGCAAGCCTAGCGTTATTTCAGATACGCAGTATTTT.

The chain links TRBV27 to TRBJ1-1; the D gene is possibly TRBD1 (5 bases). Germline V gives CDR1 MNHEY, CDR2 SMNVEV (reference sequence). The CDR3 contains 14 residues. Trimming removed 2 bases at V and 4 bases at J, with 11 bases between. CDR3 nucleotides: TGTGCCAGCAGTTTAGGCGGGGCGGGCACTGAAGCTTTCTTT. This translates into CASSLGGAGTEAFF.

CDR3 protein: CASSVGGSGELFF. CDR3 DNA: TGCGCCAGCAGTGTAGGAGGGTCCGGGGAGCTGTTTTTT. The genes are TRBV10-1 and TRBJ2-2, with D maybe TRBD2 (6 bases). This CDR3 comprises 13 residues. Germline V gene data show CDR1 as WNHNN and CDR2 as SYGVQD (reference sequence). The V gene lost 4 bases and the J gene lost 6 bases, with 9 bases spanning the gap.

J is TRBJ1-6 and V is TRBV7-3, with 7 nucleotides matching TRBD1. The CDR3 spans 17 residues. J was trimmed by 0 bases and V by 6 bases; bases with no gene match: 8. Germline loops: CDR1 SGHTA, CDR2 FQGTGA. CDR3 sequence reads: CASRDYRDSSYNSPLHF. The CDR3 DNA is TGTGCCAGCAGGGACTACAGGGACAGCTCCTATAATTCACCCCTCCACTTT.

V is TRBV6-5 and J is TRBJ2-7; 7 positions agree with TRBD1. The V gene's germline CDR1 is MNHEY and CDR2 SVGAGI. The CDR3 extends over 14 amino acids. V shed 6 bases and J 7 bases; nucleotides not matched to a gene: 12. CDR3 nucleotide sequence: TGTGCCAGCAGCCTAACATGGGTACAGGGGGAGCAGTACTTC. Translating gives CASSLTWVQGEQYF.

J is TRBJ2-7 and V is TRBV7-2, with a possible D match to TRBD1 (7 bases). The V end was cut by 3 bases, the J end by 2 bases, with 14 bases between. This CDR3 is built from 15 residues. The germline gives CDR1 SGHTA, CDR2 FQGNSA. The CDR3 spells CASSFSGGPAYEQYF. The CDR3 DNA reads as TGTGCCAGCAGCTTTTCAGGGGGGCCCGCCTACGAGCAGTACTTC.

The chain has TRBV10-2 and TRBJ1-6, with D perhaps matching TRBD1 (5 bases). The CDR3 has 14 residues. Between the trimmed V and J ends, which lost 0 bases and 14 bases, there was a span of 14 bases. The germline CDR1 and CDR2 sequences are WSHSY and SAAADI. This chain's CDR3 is CASSESGLVGALHF. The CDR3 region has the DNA TGCGCCAGCAGTGAGTCGGGATTAGTAGGGGCCCTCCACTTT.

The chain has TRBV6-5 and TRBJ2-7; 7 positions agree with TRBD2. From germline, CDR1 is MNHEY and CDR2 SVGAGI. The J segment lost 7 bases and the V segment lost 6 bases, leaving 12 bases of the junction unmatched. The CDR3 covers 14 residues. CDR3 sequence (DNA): TGTGCCAGCAGACTAGCGCTCGCCTTGGGGGAGCAGTACTTC. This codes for CASRLALALGEQYF.

CDR3 amino acids: CASSPSGRLGSPLHF. The CDR3, as DNA: TGTGCCAGCAGCCCCTCAGGGCGGTTGGGATCACCCCTCCACTTT. The V and J genes are TRBV14 and TRBJ1-6; a weak D match, TRBD1 (5 bases). Germline V gene sequence: CDR1 SGHDN, CDR2 FVKESK. Trimming shortened V by 4 bases and J by 10 bases, and 17 bases separated the two germline ends. The CDR3 loop spans 15 amino acids.

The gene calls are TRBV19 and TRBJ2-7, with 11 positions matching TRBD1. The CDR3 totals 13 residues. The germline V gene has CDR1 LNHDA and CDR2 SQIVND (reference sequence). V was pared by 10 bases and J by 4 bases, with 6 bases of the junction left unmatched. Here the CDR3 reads CATRTGGGYEQYF. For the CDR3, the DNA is TGTGCCACCCGGACAGGGGGCGGATACGAGCAGTACTTC.

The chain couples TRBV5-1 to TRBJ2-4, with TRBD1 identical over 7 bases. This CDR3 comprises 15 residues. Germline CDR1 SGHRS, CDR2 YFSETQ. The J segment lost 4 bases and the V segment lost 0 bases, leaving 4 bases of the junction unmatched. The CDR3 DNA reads TGCGCCAGCAGCTTGGGTCCGGGACAGAAAAACATTCAGTACTTC. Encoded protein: CASSLGPGQKNIQYF.

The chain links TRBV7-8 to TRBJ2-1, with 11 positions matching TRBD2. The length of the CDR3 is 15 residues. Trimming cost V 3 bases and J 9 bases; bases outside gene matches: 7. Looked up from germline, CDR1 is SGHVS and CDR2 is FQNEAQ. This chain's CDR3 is CASSFFSSGGTEQFF. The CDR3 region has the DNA TGTGCCAGCAGCTTTTTTTCTAGCGGGGGGACTGAGCAGTTCTTC.

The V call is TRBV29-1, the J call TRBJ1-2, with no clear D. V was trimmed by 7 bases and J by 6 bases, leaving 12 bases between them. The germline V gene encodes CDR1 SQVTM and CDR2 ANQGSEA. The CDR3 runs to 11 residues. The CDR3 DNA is TGCAGCGGGGGAGCAAGTAATGGCTACACCTTC. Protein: CSGGASNGYTF.

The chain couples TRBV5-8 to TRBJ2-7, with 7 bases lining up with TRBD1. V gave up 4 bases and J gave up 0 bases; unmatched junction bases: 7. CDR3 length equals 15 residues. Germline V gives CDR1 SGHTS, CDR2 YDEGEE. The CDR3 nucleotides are TGTGCCAGCAGCCCTGGGACAGAAATCTCCTACGAGCAGTACTTC. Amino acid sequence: CASSPGTEISYEQYF. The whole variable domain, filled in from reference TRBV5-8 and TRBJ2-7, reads EAGVTQSPTHLIKTRGQQATLRCSPISGHTSVYWYQQALGLGLQFLLWYDEGEERNRGNFPPRFSGRQFPNYSSELNVNALELEDSALYLCASSPGTEISYEQYFGPGTRLTVT.

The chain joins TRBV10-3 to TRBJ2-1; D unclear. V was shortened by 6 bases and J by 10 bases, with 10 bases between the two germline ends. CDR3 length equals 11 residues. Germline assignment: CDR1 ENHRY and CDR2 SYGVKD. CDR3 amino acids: CAISRAREQFF. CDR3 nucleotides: TGTGCCATCAGCCGAGCGAGGGAGCAGTTCTTC.

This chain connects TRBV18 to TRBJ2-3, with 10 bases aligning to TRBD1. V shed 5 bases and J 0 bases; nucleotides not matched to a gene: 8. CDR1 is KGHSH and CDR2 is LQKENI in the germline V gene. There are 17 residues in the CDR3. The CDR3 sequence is CASSAGTGDPSTDTQYF. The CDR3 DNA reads TGTGCCAGCTCAGCCGGGACAGGGGACCCTAGCACAGATACGCAGTATTTT.

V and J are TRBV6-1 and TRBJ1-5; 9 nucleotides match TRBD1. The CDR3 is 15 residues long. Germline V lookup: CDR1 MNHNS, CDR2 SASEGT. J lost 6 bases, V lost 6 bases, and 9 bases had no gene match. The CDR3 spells CASRDRGLGGQPQHF. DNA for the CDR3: TGTGCCAGCAGGGACAGGGGTTTAGGGGGTCAGCCCCAGCATTTT.

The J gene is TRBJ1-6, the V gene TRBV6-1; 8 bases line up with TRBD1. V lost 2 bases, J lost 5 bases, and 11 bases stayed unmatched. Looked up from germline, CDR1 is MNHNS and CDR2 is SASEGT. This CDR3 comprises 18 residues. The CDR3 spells CASSERRQGAADNSPLHF. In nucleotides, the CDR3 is TGTGCCAGCAGTGAACGGCGGCAGGGGGCCGCCGATAATTCACCCCTCCACTTT.

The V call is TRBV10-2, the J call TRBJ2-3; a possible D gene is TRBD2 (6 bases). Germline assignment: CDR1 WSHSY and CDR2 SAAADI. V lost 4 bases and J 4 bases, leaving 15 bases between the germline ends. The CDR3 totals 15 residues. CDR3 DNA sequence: TGCGCCAGCAGTGGGCTAGCGTTATCGGCAGATACGCAGTATTTT. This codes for CASSGLALSADTQYF.

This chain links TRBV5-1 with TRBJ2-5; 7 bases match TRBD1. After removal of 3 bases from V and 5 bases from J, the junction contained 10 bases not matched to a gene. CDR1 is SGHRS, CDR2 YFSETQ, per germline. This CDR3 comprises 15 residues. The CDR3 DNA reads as TGCGCCAGCAGCTCTTCTCGACAGGGACGGGAGACCCAGTACTTC. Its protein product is CASSSSRQGRETQYF.

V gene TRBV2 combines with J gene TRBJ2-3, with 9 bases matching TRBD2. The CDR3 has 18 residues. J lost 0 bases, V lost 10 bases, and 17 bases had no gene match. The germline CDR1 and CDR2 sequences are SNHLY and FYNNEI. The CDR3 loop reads CAIGRLAGFLSSTDTQYF. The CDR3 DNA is TGTGCCATCGGGCGGCTAGCGGGGTTTTTGAGTAGCACAGATACGCAGTATTTT.

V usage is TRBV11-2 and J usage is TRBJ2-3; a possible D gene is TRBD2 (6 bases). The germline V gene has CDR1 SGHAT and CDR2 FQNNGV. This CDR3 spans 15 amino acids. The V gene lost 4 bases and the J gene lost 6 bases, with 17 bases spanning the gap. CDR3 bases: TGTGCCAGCAGCTCGACGGGACTCCGTGTTGATACGCAGTATTTT. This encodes CASSSTGLRVDTQYF.

CDR3 coding DNA: TGCGCCAGCAGCGCCGACAGGTCTGGAGCTTTCTTT. Protein: CASSADRSGAFF. V usage is TRBV10-2 and J usage is TRBJ1-1; D possibly corresponds to TRBD1 (6 bases). The CDR3 is 12 amino acids. Germline V CDR1 and CDR2: WSHSY, SAAADI. The V and J ends lost 6 bases and 10 bases respectively, with 15 bases between them.

In nucleotides, the CDR3 is TGTGCCAGCAGGGGGCTATACAACACCGGGGAGCTGTTTTTT. Its translation is CASRGLYNTGELFF. The V call is TRBV2, the J call TRBJ2-2; TRBD1 is a possible D gene (5 bases). Trimming took off 6 bases at V and 2 bases at J, with 10 bases between the two ends. This CDR3 has 14 residues. In germline, CDR1 is SNHLY, CDR2 FYNNEI. The full variable domain, in which reference TRBV2 and TRBJ2-2 provide the parts outside the CDR3, is EPEVTQTPSHQVTQMGQEVILRCVPISNHLYFYWYRQILGQKVEFLVSFYNNEISEKSEIFDDQFSVERPDGSNFTLKIRSTKLEDSAMYFCASRGLYNTGELFFGEGSRLTVL.

The CDR3 DNA follows: TGTGCCAGCAGCGCGGGGTACTGGGGAAGCACAGATACGCAGTATTTT. Amino acids: CASSAGYWGSTDTQYF. The rearrangement joins TRBV11-3 to TRBJ2-3; tentatively, D is TRBD2 (6 bases). The CDR3 consists of 16 residues. With 5 bases removed from V and 0 bases from J, the gap between germline ends came to 15 bases. From germline, CDR1 is SGHNT and CDR2 YENEEA.

The CDR3, as DNA: TGCGCCAGCAGCCTCCTACAGGGGGCAAGCACAGATACGCAGTATTTT. It encodes CASSLLQGASTDTQYF. The chain uses TRBV4-1 and TRBJ2-3; 9 positions match TRBD1. CDR1 is MGHRA, CDR2 YSYEKL, per germline. Trimming cost V 4 bases and J 0 bases; bases outside gene matches: 5. The CDR3 length is 16 residues.

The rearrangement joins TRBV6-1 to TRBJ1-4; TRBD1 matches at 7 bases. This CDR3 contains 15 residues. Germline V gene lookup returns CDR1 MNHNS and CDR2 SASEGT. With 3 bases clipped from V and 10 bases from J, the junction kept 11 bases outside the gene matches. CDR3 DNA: TGTGCCAGCAGTGACCGCAGGGGGATGATTGGAAAACTGTTTTTT. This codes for CASSDRRGMIGKLFF.